Listed here are 9 T cell receptor beta chains from one sample, sequenced in a study of spatial heterogeneity in lung cancer (dated by TCRdb to about 2019). In light of the paper, this sample's time point label describes: blood at routine non-recurrence follow-up after resection. To prepare the library, 5' RACE was applied. Sequencing instrument: NextSeq 500. Using fastp at Q25 and MiXCR, TCRdb reprocessed the public reads and kept productive beta chains. Rows are combined by CDR3 protein, so each entry shows the most common genes and DNA. The sample table records tens of thousands of distinct CDR3 sequences; more than 9.5% of these occur just once. The top ten clonotypes cover roughly a fifth of the sample. Sample: PBMCs, taken at follow-up. The receptor set was obtained from a male donor with early-stage non-small cell lung cancer.

In this sample, this clonotype turned up many times. J is TRBJ2-7 and V is TRBV14, with TRBD1 matching over 10 bases. V lost 3 bases and J lost 3; bases outside the gene matches: 8. Germline V CDR1 and CDR2: SGHDN, FVKESK. The CDR3 runs to 16 residues. The CDR3 DNA sequence: TGTGCCAGCAGCCACAGAGACAGGGGGCGCATCTACGAGCAGTACTTC. Protein product: CASSHRDRGRIYEQYF.

Comment on this clonotype: A much larger clone differs from this one at a single base, so this may be a read error. This chain links TRBV27 with TRBJ1-2, with D perhaps matching TRBD1 (5 bases). V lost 5 bases to trimming and J lost 2 bases, with 15 bases between them. The CDR3 length is 15 residues. The germline V gene encodes CDR1 MNHEY and CDR2 SMNVEV (reference sequence). This chain's CDR3 is CASSEGAGENYGYTF. In DNA form, the CDR3 reads TGTGCCAGCAGTGAAGGAGCGGGGGAAAACTATGGCTACACCTTC.

Ten or more counts support this clonotype. The chain is built from TRBV7-6 and TRBJ1-1; TRBD1 is a possible D gene (6 bases). The CDR3 sequence is 13 residues long. V lost 5 bases, J lost 4 bases, and 11 bases lay in between. CDR1 and CDR2 from the germline V gene are SGHVS and FNYEAQ. The CDR3 sequence is CASSRGQGTEAFF. The CDR3 DNA sequence: TGTGCCAGCAGCCGGGGGCAGGGCACTGAAGCTTTCTTT.

This clonotype was found many times. The chain recombines TRBV12-3 or TRBV12-4 with TRBJ1-5; 7 bases match TRBD1. The ends lost 6 bases at V and 0 bases at J; junction bases unmatched: 2. The CDR3 runs 14 residues. The chain's CDR3 is CASRTGFSNQPQHF. The CDR3 nucleotides read TGTGCCAGCAGGACAGGGTTTAGCAATCAGCCCCAGCATTTT.

This clonotype was found many times. This chain joins TRBV19 and TRBJ1-4; D remains unclear. The CDR3 covers 14 residues. Trimming left V 5 bases short and J 5 bases short, with 12 bases between. Germline assignment: CDR1 LNHDA and CDR2 SQIVND (reference sequence). The CDR3 here is CASSGKIRNEKLFF. The CDR3 nucleotides are TGTGCCAGTAGTGGCAAGATCCGGAATGAAAAACTGTTTTTT.

By frequency in the sample, this clonotype is medium-sized (0.01 to 0.1%). V and J are TRBV6-5 and TRBJ2-4; no firm D call. CDR3 length: 13 residues. Trimming removed 6 bases at V and 0 bases at J, with 6 bases between. Germline V gives CDR1 MNHEY, CDR2 SVGAGI. The CDR3 coding sequence is TGTGCCAGCAGGCAGCTAGCCAAAAACATTCAGTACTTC. Translation gives CASRQLAKNIQYF.

This clonotype appeared a few times. The chain carries TRBV19 and TRBJ2-5, with unresolved D. Looked up from germline, CDR1 is LNHDA and CDR2 is SQIVND (reference sequence). Trimming removed 3 bases from V and 4 bases from J, with 9 bases in between. The CDR3 runs to 13 residues. Here the CDR3 DNA reads TGTGCCAGTAGTATTAACTCGGGAGAGACCCAGTACTTC. Residues: CASSINSGETQYF.

This clonotype was seen ten or more times. The chain has TRBV5-5 and TRBJ2-5; no definite D call. V was clipped by 0 bases and J by 5 bases, with 8 bases between them. Germline-derived CDR1 and CDR2 are SGHKS and YYEKEE (reference sequence). The CDR3 extends over 13 amino acids. The CDR3 DNA sequence: TGTGCCAGCAGCTTGGAGGGTACCGAGACCCAGTACTTC. It is translated as CASSLEGTETQYF. The full variable domain, with the rest looked up from reference TRBV5-5 and TRBJ2-5, is DAGVTQSPTHLIKTRGQQVTLRCSPISGHKSVSWYQQVLGQGPQFIFQYYEKEERGRGNFPDRFSARQFPNYSSELNVNALLLGDSALYLCASSLEGTETQYFGPGTRLLVL.

Comments on this clonotype: At one of its ends the junction is not consistent with the germline gene, which may arise from a read error. The chain joins TRBV10-3 to TRBJ2-1; 8 bases fit TRBD2. Germline V gives CDR1 ENHRY, CDR2 SYGVKD. CDR3 length: 15 residues. CDR3 sequence reads: CASFPGTSLYNELFF. The CDR3 DNA follows: TGTGCCAGCTTCCCCGGGACTAGTCTCTACAATGAGCTGTTCTTC.